Following are 24 T cell receptor beta chains from one sample sequenced in a study of CD8 T cells in Susac syndrome. Random hexamers were used to reverse transcribe an amount of roughly 0.45 to 1 ug RNA. TCRdb re-called the immunoSEQ multiplex PCR reads with MiXCR, one entry per CDR3 protein. The sample lists around 150,000 distinct CDR3 sequences; over 90% were seen once. Sequenced material: CD8+ T cells from PBMCs. The receptors stem from a human donor with Susac syndrome.

The rearrangement uses TRBV11-2 and TRBJ1-1; D might be TRBD1 (6 bases). Germline V gene data show CDR1 as SGHAT and CDR2 as FQNNGV. The V and J ends lost 3 bases and 5 bases respectively, with 13 bases between them. CDR3 length: 14 amino acids. The chain's CDR3 is CASSFGGGKTEAFF. CDR3 sequence (DNA): TGTGCCAGCAGCTTCGGAGGGGGGAAGACTGAAGCTTTCTTT.

The rearrangement uses TRBV9 and TRBJ1-1; 8 bases match TRBD1. CDR3 length: 16 residues. From germline, CDR1 is SGDLS and CDR2 YYNGEE. The V segment lost 5 bases and the J segment 0 bases; nucleotides outside the gene matches: 9. The CDR3 sequence: CASRPAQGELNTEAFF. DNA for the CDR3: TGTGCCAGCAGGCCCGCACAGGGGGAACTGAACACTGAAGCTTTCTTT.

The V call is TRBV6-1, the J call TRBJ1-1; no firm D call. Germline CDR1 is MNHNS and CDR2 is SASEGT. The CDR3 is 13 residues long. V was shortened by 1 base and J by 8 bases, with 11 bases between the two germline ends. CDR3 residues: CASSEVHLQEAFF. The CDR3 DNA reads TGTGCCAGCAGTGAAGTCCATCTGCAGGAAGCTTTCTTT.

This clonotype was recorded a few times. The chain uses TRBV6-5 and TRBJ2-2; tentatively, D is TRBD2 (6 bases). The germline gives CDR1 MNHEY, CDR2 SVGAGI. V was pared by 6 bases and J by 1 base, with 9 bases between. This CDR3 comprises 14 residues. CDR3 residues: CASSLGLNTGELFF. CDR3 sequence (DNA): TGTGCCAGCAGCTTGGGACTGAACACCGGGGAGCTGTTTTTT.

The chain carries TRBV12-3 or TRBV12-4 and TRBJ2-7, with D hard to call. The V end lost 3 bases, the J end lost 4 bases, and 10 bases lay between the germline ends. This CDR3 is built from 13 residues. As DNA, the CDR3 is TGTGCCAGCAGTTTTCACAAGTCTTACGAGCAGTACTTC. It is translated as CASSFHKSYEQYF.

The rearrangement joins TRBV3-1 to TRBJ2-7; D may correspond to TRBD1 or TRBD2 (6 bases each). This CDR3 has 16 amino acids. Trimming pared 0 bases from V and 4 bases from J, leaving 16 bases between. Germline CDR1 reads LGHDT; CDR2 reads YNNKEL (reference sequence). The CDR3 DNA is TGTGCCAGCAGCCAAGATGAATGGGGGGCACTATACGAGCAGTACTTC. It encodes CASSQDEWGALYEQYF.

The chain carries TRBV6-2 or TRBV6-3 and TRBJ2-5, with 8 bases matching TRBD2. After removal of 7 bases from V and 0 bases from J, the junction contained 7 bases not matched to a gene. Germline values: CDR1 MNHEY, CDR2 SVGEGT. This CDR3 is built from 15 residues. The CDR3 loop reads CASTGAGEYQETQYF. In nucleotides, the CDR3 is TGTGCCAGCACCGGAGCGGGAGAGTACCAAGAGACCCAGTACTTC.

This rearrangement joins TRBV27 to TRBJ2-2; D unresolved. Trimming stripped 2 bases from V and 4 bases from J, with 5 bases between. This CDR3 is 13 amino acids long. Germline V CDR1 and CDR2: MNHEY, SMNVEV (reference sequence). CDR3 region: CASSLAATGELFF. In DNA form, the CDR3 reads TGTGCCAGCAGTTTAGCGGCCACCGGGGAGCTGTTTTTT.

For this clonotype: Germline is not matched at one junction end, which may reflect a read error. The rearrangement uses TRBV3-1 and TRBJ1-1, with D possibly matching TRBD1 (5 bases). The germline V gene encodes CDR1 LGHDT and CDR2 YNNKEL (reference sequence). The CDR3 extends over 13 amino acids. Written as DNA, the CDR3 is TGTGCCAGCAGCCGGGGACTAGCGGGAGGGACGTACTTT. The encoded protein is CASSRGLAGGTYF.

The chain employs TRBV20-1 and TRBJ2-5; 9 nucleotides agree with TRBD2. The CDR3 consists of 14 residues. Looked up from germline, CDR1 is DFQATT and CDR2 is SNEGSKA (reference sequence). With V trimmed by 5 bases and J by 5 bases, 9 bases remained unmatched. The CDR3 sequence is CSALAGAAIETQYF. Written as DNA, the CDR3 is TGCAGTGCTTTAGCGGGAGCGGCCATTGAGACCCAGTACTTC.

The gene calls are TRBV7-9 and TRBJ2-1; 7 bases map to TRBD2. V trimming: 4 bases; J trimming: 8 bases; junction bases outside the gene matches: 17. Germline V gives CDR1 SEHNR, CDR2 FQNEAQ (reference sequence). CDR3 length: 17 amino acids. The CDR3 reads CASSWTPLTSRKDEQFF. Written as DNA, the CDR3 is TGTGCCAGCAGCTGGACTCCCTTGACTAGCAGAAAGGATGAGCAGTTCTTC.

The J gene is TRBJ2-2, the V gene TRBV9; D is uncertain. Germline CDR1 reads SGDLS; CDR2 reads YYNGEE. V was clipped by 0 bases and J by 7 bases, with 7 bases between them. This CDR3 contains 13 residues. The CDR3 is CASSVDIFGELFF. Written as DNA, the CDR3 is TGTGCCAGCAGCGTAGATATCTTCGGGGAGCTGTTTTTT.

The V call is TRBV27, the J call TRBJ1-1, with D maybe TRBD1 (5 bases). V lost 3 bases and J 3 bases, leaving 8 bases between the germline ends. The CDR3 runs 13 residues. Germline CDR1 reads MNHEY; CDR2 reads SMNVEV (reference sequence). CDR3 DNA: TGTGCCAGCAGTTTCTCAGGGTACACTGAAGCTTTCTTT. This translates into CASSFSGYTEAFF.

V and J are TRBV13 and TRBJ2-7, with TRBD1 as a possible D gene (7 bases). The CDR3 runs 14 residues. Germline CDR1 reads PRHDT; CDR2 reads FYEKMQ (reference sequence). Between the trimmed V and J ends, which lost 2 bases and 4 bases, there was a span of 12 bases. The CDR3 DNA reads TGTGCCAGCAGCTTAAGTCAGGGGGGTTACGAGCAGTACTTC. Translating gives CASSLSQGGYEQYF.

The chain has TRBV20-1 and TRBJ2-3, with 8 nucleotides matching TRBD2. Germline V gene sequence: CDR1 DFQATT, CDR2 SNEGSKA (reference sequence). V shed 6 bases, J shed 6 bases, and the junction held 14 bases outside the gene matches. CDR3 length: 15 residues. The CDR3 protein is CSATSIAGFGDTQYF. In DNA form, the CDR3 reads TGCAGTGCCACCTCTATAGCGGGATTTGGGGATACGCAGTATTTT.

This clonotype has just one count. This chain connects TRBV15 to TRBJ2-7, with a possible D match to TRBD2 (7 bases). Trimming stripped 5 bases from V and 2 bases from J, with 16 bases between. Germline V gene sequence: CDR1 LNHNV, CDR2 YYDKDF (reference sequence). This CDR3 contains 15 residues. CDR3 bases: TGTGCCACCAGCGGGGGGGGGCGGGCCCCCTACGAGCAGTACTTC. It codes for CATSGGGRAPYEQYF.

This clonotype was picked up one time. The CDR3 sequence is CASSLGQAPLGGANVLTF. In DNA, the CDR3 is TGCGCCAGCAGCCTGGGACAGGCACCCTTAGGGGGGGCCAACGTCCTGACTTTC. The rearrangement joins TRBV5-1 to TRBJ2-6; TRBD1 agrees at 8 bases. The germline V gene encodes CDR1 SGHRS and CDR2 YFSETQ. The CDR3 length is 18 residues. The J segment lost 4 bases and the V segment lost 4 bases, leaving 13 bases of the junction unmatched.

The rearrangement links TRBV9 to TRBJ2-6; tentatively, D is TRBD2 (5 bases). There are 14 residues in the CDR3. Per germline, CDR1 SGDLS and CDR2 YYNGEE. The V end lost 7 bases, the J end lost 0 bases, and 8 bases lay between the germline ends. This chain's CDR3 is CASSGSSGANVLTF. In DNA form, the CDR3 reads TGTGCCAGCTCGGGAAGCTCTGGGGCCAACGTCCTGACTTTC.

This chain connects TRBV6-5 to TRBJ1-1, with TRBD1 as a possible D gene (5 bases). Germline assignment: CDR1 MNHEY and CDR2 SVGAGI. This CDR3 comprises 13 residues. V lost 6 bases and J lost 5, with 13 bases in between. CDR3 in amino acids: CASRTGGVTEAFF. CDR3 in DNA: TGTGCCAGCAGAACGGGGGGGGTGACTGAAGCTTTCTTT.

The chain is built from TRBV2 and TRBJ2-5; D is uncertain. The germline V gene has CDR1 SNHLY and CDR2 FYNNEI. V lost 4 bases and J lost 5, with 14 bases in between. The CDR3 is 14 residues long. The CDR3 loop is CASSGQEGRETQYF. CDR3 in DNA: TGTGCCAGCAGTGGGCAGGAAGGACGGGAGACCCAGTACTTC.

The J gene is TRBJ1-2, the V gene TRBV11-2, with unresolved D. The CDR3 sequence is 11 residues long. Germline V gene sequence: CDR1 SGHAT, CDR2 FQNNGV. V dropped 7 bases and J dropped 7 bases, with 10 bases sitting between them. CDR3 DNA sequence: TGTGCCAGCACCCCCCGGGGTGGCTACACCTTC. This encodes CASTPRGGYTF.

Here the CDR3 reads CSARYLDQPQHF. CDR3 in DNA: TGCAGTGCTAGATACCTCGATCAGCCCCAGCATTTT. V and J are TRBV20-1 and TRBJ1-5; D is unclear. Germline CDR1 DFQATT, CDR2 SNEGSKA (reference sequence). Between the trimmed V and J ends, which lost 2 bases and 5 bases, there was a span of 7 bases. This CDR3 spans 12 amino acids.

This chain uses TRBV29-1 with TRBJ1-2; weak D call: TRBD1 (6 bases). Germline-derived CDR1 and CDR2 are SQVTM and ANQGSEA. This CDR3 is 12 amino acids long. With 3 bases removed from V and 5 bases from J, the gap between germline ends came to 10 bases. The CDR3: CSVDQTGYGYTF. CDR3 nucleotide sequence: TGCAGCGTTGACCAGACAGGTTATGGCTACACCTTC.

V is TRBV6-2 or TRBV6-3 and J is TRBJ1-1; D gene ambiguous. The CDR3 is 15 residues long. V dropped 3 bases and J dropped 4 bases, with 15 bases sitting between them. Germline-derived CDR1 and CDR2 are MNHEY and SVGEGT. CDR3: CASSYNPRGVTEAFF. CDR3 in DNA: TGTGCCAGCAGTTATAACCCGAGAGGAGTCACTGAAGCTTTCTTT.